This T cell receptor (beta chain) was sequenced during a study of beta chain features in type 1 diabetes. Looking at the study overall: Cell yields, gender and age were comparable in patients and healthy donors. Study findings and constraints: There was a possibility that cDNA sequencing over-represented cells with high TCR expression.

The CDR3 totals 13 residues. Germline V CDR1 and CDR2: MNHEY, SVGAGI. Deletions cut 6 bases from V and 7 bases from J, with 10 bases between. Every isolated RNA sample was fully reverse transcribed, so sequencing captured expressed TCRB transcripts. Assay used: immunoSEQ multiplex PCR; TCRdb lists only in-frame clones, some missing. The sample comprises around 300,000 clones, about 14% of which are singletons, and around 7% rests with the top ten. This clone was counted a few times. Its antigen is still unknown. Material: central memory CD4+ T cells from blood. The rearrangement joins TRBV6-5 to TRBJ1-6; D call uncertain. The source of this sequence is a young man in good health. The CDR3 sequence is CASSRVSNSPLHF. The CDR3 bases are TGTGCCAGCAGCCGGGTTTCAAATTCACCCCTCCACTTT.